Following are 10 T cell receptor beta chains from one sample sequenced in a study of T cell clones after liver transplantation (dated by TCRdb to between 2019 and 2020). The method was the immunoSEQ multiplex PCR assay. Held by TCRdb, this immuneACCESS table contains in-frame sequences only and omits some clones. Under half of the omission traces to an unresolved V gene where checked; the cause of the rest is unknown. Recorded for this sample are about 58,000 clones; approximately 63% of them occurred a single time. The ten top clones hold 2.8% of the sample. This specimen was CD4+ T cells from blood, taken at the approximately 16-month timepoint. Receptors were obtained from a human patient who received a liver transplant. Some T cells may originate with the graft donor following a transplant.

The CDR3 here is CASKGEPLYNEQFF. CDR3 DNA sequence: TGTGCCAGCAAAGGGGAGCCTCTATACAATGAGCAGTTCTTC. The genes are TRBV28 and TRBJ2-1, with D possibly called TRBD1 or TRBD2 (5 bases each). Trimming cost V 7 bases and J 4 bases, with 14 bases left between them. In germline, CDR1 is MDHEN, CDR2 SYDVKM. CDR3 length: 14 residues. Full variable domain (remainder filled in from reference TRBV28 and TRBJ2-1): DVKVTQSSRYLVKRTGEKVFLECVQDMDHENMFWYRQDPGLGLRLIYFSYDVKMKEKGDIPEGYSVSREKKERFSLILESASTNQTSMYLCASKGEPLYNEQFFGPGTRLTVL.

This clone was seen more than once but under ten times. The chain combines TRBV6-1 with TRBJ2-7, with TRBD2 matching 7 bases. Trimming removed 6 bases from V and 2 bases from J; junction bases left unmatched: 10. The CDR3 is 15 amino acids. The germline CDR1 and CDR2 sequences are MNHNS and SASEGT. CDR3 amino acids: CASSKPPTSPYEQYF. CDR3 DNA: TGTGCCAGCAGCAAACCCCCGACTAGCCCCTACGAGCAGTACTTC.

As concerns this clone: The same CDR3 also results from other DNA sequences found in this sample. The CDR3 sequence: CASSPGQNTEAFF. The DNA of the CDR3 is TGTGCCAGCTCACCGGGACAGAATACTGAAGCTTTCTTT. The chain has TRBV18 and TRBJ1-1, with 7 bases fitting TRBD1. In germline, CDR1 is KGHSH, CDR2 LQKENI. The CDR3 is made up of 13 amino acids. V dropped 3 bases and J dropped 5; count of bases not matched to a gene: 3.

The rearrangement uses TRBV5-1 and TRBJ2-1, with TRBD2 identical over 7 bases. V lost 2 bases and J lost 8; bases outside the gene matches: 7. This CDR3 spans 14 amino acids. Germline CDR1 and CDR2: SGHRS and YFSETQ. For the CDR3, the DNA is TGCGCCAGCAGCTTCCTGACTAGCCACGATGAGCAGTTCTTC. Its protein product is CASSFLTSHDEQFF.

The V call is TRBV6-1, the J call TRBJ2-7, with 9 bases that match TRBD1. With 4 bases clipped from V and 4 bases from J, the junction kept 8 bases outside the gene matches. The CDR3 is made up of 15 amino acids. From germline, CDR1 is MNHNS and CDR2 SASEGT. The CDR3, as DNA: TGTGCCAGCAGTGTGGGGACAGGGTATTTTTACGAGCAGTACGTC. Its protein is CASSVGTGYFYEQYV.

This clone came up many times. The chain links TRBV30 to TRBJ1-1; the D gene is possibly TRBD1 (5 bases). V dropped 7 bases and J dropped 10 bases, with 16 bases sitting between them. The germline CDR1 and CDR2 sequences are GTSNPN and SVGIG (reference sequence). This CDR3 spans 11 amino acids. Here the CDR3 DNA reads TGTGCCTCCGCGTGGGGGAGTGCAGCTTTCTTT. Encoded protein: CASAWGSAAFF.

This clone was picked up many times. This sequence joins TRBV11-3 and TRBJ1-2; 10 bases match TRBD1. The CDR3 has 19 residues. V dropped 5 bases and J dropped 4; count of bases not matched to a gene: 19. Germline-derived CDR1 and CDR2 are SGHNT and YENEEA. The CDR3 nucleotides are TGTGCCAGCAGCCGTTCACCCTCGGGACAGGGGCCCCCCTCCTATGGCTACACCTTC. Residues: CASSRSPSGQGPPSYGYTF. The whole variable domain, remainder taken from reference TRBV11-3 and TRBJ1-2, is EAGVVQSPRYKIIEKKQPVAFWCNPISGHNTLYWYLQNLGQGPELLIRYENEEAVDDSQLPKDRFSAERLKGVDSTLKIQPAELGDSAVYLCASSRSPSGQGPPSYGYTFGSGTRLTVV.

This sequence joins TRBV5-8 and TRBJ2-5, with D maybe TRBD2 (7 bases). The V gene's germline CDR1 is SGHTS and CDR2 YDEGEE. The V end was cut by 0 bases, the J end by 7 bases, with 10 bases between. The CDR3 has 13 amino acids. CDR3 in amino acids: CASSLGRGGTQYF. The CDR3 DNA reads TGTGCCAGCAGCTTGGGTAGGGGGGGGACCCAGTACTTC. The variable domain in full, completed from reference TRBV5-8 and TRBJ2-5, reads EAGVTQSPTHLIKTRGQQATLRCSPISGHTSVYWYQQALGLGLQFLLWYDEGEERNRGNFPPRFSGRQFPNYSSELNVNALELEDSALYLCASSLGRGGTQYFGPGTRLLVL.

This chain joins TRBV5-1 and TRBJ1-1; 9 nucleotides align to TRBD1. Germline V CDR1 and CDR2: SGHRS, YFSETQ. The V segment lost 0 bases and the J segment 0 bases; nucleotides outside the gene matches: 9. The CDR3 loop spans 18 amino acids. Written as DNA, the CDR3 is TGCGCCAGCAGCTTGGGACCCATCGACAGGGGGGTGAACACTGAAGCTTTCTTT. Its protein is CASSLGPIDRGVNTEAFF. The full variable domain, in which reference TRBV5-1 and TRBJ1-1 provide the parts outside the CDR3, is KAGVTQTPRYLIKTRGQQVTLSCSPISGHRSVSWYQQTPGQGLQFLFEYFSETQRNKGNFPGRFSGRQFSNSRSEMNVSTLELGDSALYLCASSLGPIDRGVNTEAFFGQGTRLTVV.

This chain links TRBV18 with TRBJ2-2; D is perhaps TRBD2 (6 bases). This CDR3 has 16 amino acids. CDR1 KGHSH and CDR2 LQKENI come from the germline V gene. The V end was cut by 0 bases, the J end by 7 bases, with 15 bases between. The CDR3 nucleotides are TGTGCCAGCTCACCACCGTTGGGGGGTCTGATCGGGGAGCTGTTTTTT. Protein sequence: CASSPPLGGLIGELFF. Based on the CDR3 plus reference TRBV18 and TRBJ2-2, the full variable domain is NAGVMQNPRHLVRRRGQEARLRCSPMKGHSHVYWYRQLPEEGLKFMVYLQKENIIDESGMPKERFSAEFPKEGPSILRIQQVVRGDSAAYFCASSPPLGGLIGELFFGEGSRLTVL.